The 30 T cell receptor beta chains below all came from one sample that was sequenced in a study of T cell responses to AZD1222 COVID-19 vaccine. This table comes from immunoSEQ multiplex PCR, and its TCRdb copy is limited to in-frame clones, with some not included. Among roughly 60,000 clones listed, approximately 90% were seen once. The material sequenced was peripheral blood, taken on day 0 of AZD1222 vaccination. The receptors derive from an adult in good health.

This chain connects TRBV7-9 to TRBJ2-5; D call uncertain. The germline gives CDR1 SEHNR, CDR2 FQNEAQ (reference sequence). Trimming left V 2 bases short and J 5 bases short, with 12 bases between. The CDR3 covers 14 residues. The CDR3 coding sequence is TGTGCCAGCAGCTTAATGGGCAGGTCGGAGACCCAGTACTTC. Protein sequence: CASSLMGRSETQYF.

The chain carries TRBV2 and TRBJ1-3; D perhaps matches TRBD1 (6 bases). Germline V lookup: CDR1 SNHLY, CDR2 FYNNEI. Trimming stripped 6 bases from V and 0 bases from J, with 12 bases between. The length of the CDR3 is 15 residues. The CDR3 DNA reads TGTGCCAGCAGCTCCGGGACACTCTCTGGAAACACCATATATTTT. This translates into CASSSGTLSGNTIYF.

The chain recombines TRBV29-1 with TRBJ2-3; 7 bases match TRBD2. CDR3 length: 13 amino acids. CDR1 and CDR2 from the germline V gene are SQVTM and ANQGSEA. V lost 4 bases, J lost 2 bases, and 3 bases stayed unmatched. The CDR3 sequence: CSVASGYTDTQYF. The CDR3 DNA reads TGCAGCGTTGCTAGCGGCTACACAGATACGCAGTATTTT.

This sequence joins TRBV3-1 (or the pseudogene TRBV3-2) and TRBJ2-7; 7 bases line up with TRBD1. Per germline, CDR1 LGHDT and CDR2 YNNKEL (reference sequence). Trimming took 5 bases from V and 3 from J; bases not matched to a gene: 7. The CDR3 consists of 14 residues. Here the CDR3 DNA reads TGTGCCAGCAGCTCACAGGGGAAGGGCTACGAGCAGTACTTC. Its translation is CASSSQGKGYEQYF.

This chain uses TRBV19 with TRBJ1-4; D is ambiguous. Trimming stripped 6 bases from V and 0 bases from J, with 8 bases between. The CDR3 is made up of 14 amino acids. Germline V lookup: CDR1 LNHDA, CDR2 SQIVND (reference sequence). CDR3 nucleotide sequence: TGTGCCAGTAGCTCGGTGGCAACTAATGAAAAACTGTTTTTT. It specifies CASSSVATNEKLFF.

The V call is TRBV6-5, the J call TRBJ1-2; D gene uncertain. Looked up from germline, CDR1 is MNHEY and CDR2 is SVGAGI. V dropped 5 bases and J dropped 4 bases, with 14 bases sitting between them. The CDR3 covers 14 residues. CDR3 sequence: CASSLEPGIYGYTF. The CDR3 nucleotides are TGTGCCAGCAGTCTCGAGCCCGGCATCTATGGCTACACCTTC.

The chain couples TRBV4-1 to TRBJ1-2, with 7 bases that match TRBD1. This CDR3 has 13 amino acids. V lost 2 bases to trimming and J lost 8 bases; unmatched junction nucleotides: 5. Germline assignment: CDR1 MGHRA and CDR2 YSYEKL. CDR3 nucleotide sequence: TGCGCCAGCAGCCAAAACAGGGGCGGAGGCTACACCTTC. It encodes CASSQNRGGGYTF.

This clone was detected once. The J gene is TRBJ2-1, the V gene TRBV5-1; maybe TRBD2 (7 bases). Trimming removed 3 bases from V and 5 bases from J, with 15 bases in between. Germline V gene sequence: CDR1 SGHRS, CDR2 YFSETQ. The CDR3 spans 15 residues. Here the CDR3 reads CASSWGGGRHNEQFF. As DNA, the CDR3 is TGCGCCAGCAGCTGGGGCGGGGGCAGGCACAATGAGCAGTTCTTC. The variable domain in full, completed from reference TRBV5-1 and TRBJ2-1, reads KAGVTQTPRYLIKTRGQQVTLSCSPISGHRSVSWYQQTPGQGLQFLFEYFSETQRNKGNFPGRFSGRQFSNSRSEMNVSTLELGDSALYLCASSWGGGRHNEQFFGPGTRLTVL.

The genes are TRBV3-1 (or the pseudogene TRBV3-2) and TRBJ1-2, with 9 bases that match TRBD1. Trimming cost V 3 bases and J 4 bases; bases outside gene matches: 6. CDR3 length: 15 amino acids. CDR1 LGHDT and CDR2 YNNKEL come from the germline V gene (reference sequence). CDR3 in amino acids: CASSHRQGVGYGYTF. The CDR3 DNA follows: TGTGCCAGCAGCCATAGACAGGGGGTAGGCTATGGCTACACCTTC.

The chain couples TRBV2 to TRBJ1-2; maybe TRBD1 (6 bases). Germline CDR1 is SNHLY and CDR2 is FYNNEI. Trimming shortened V by 3 bases and J by 5 bases, and 13 bases separated the two germline ends. This CDR3 comprises 14 residues. In DNA form, the CDR3 reads TGTGCCAGCAGTGAGTTAACAGGGTCTTATGGCTACACCTTC. Protein sequence: CASSELTGSYGYTF.

This chain joins TRBV7-8 and TRBJ1-1; D might be TRBD1 (6 bases). This CDR3 comprises 14 residues. The ends were cut back, 0 bases at V and 5 bases at J, with 10 bases in the middle. Germline-derived CDR1 and CDR2 are SGHVS and FQNEAQ. Here the CDR3 reads CASSLAQGRTEAFF. The CDR3 coding sequence is TGTGCCAGCAGCTTAGCACAGGGTCGTACTGAAGCTTTCTTT.

This clone occurred a few times. The chain employs TRBV24-1 and TRBJ2-3; TRBD2 agrees at 8 bases. The ends lost 8 bases at V and 2 bases at J; junction bases unmatched: 14. Per germline, CDR1 KGHDR and CDR2 SFDVKD. This CDR3 has 17 residues. CDR3 region: CATNGRVSGGVTDTQYF. CDR3 in DNA: TGTGCCACCAATGGGCGGGTGAGCGGGGGAGTCACAGATACGCAGTATTTT.

The CDR3 here is CASSSSLNSPLHF. In DNA, the CDR3 is TGTGCCAGCAGCAGTTCTCTAAATTCACCCCTCCACTTT. The chain joins TRBV12-3 or TRBV12-4 to TRBJ1-6; D unresolved. Trimming shortened V by 6 bases and J by 7 bases, and 10 bases separated the two germline ends. The CDR3 covers 13 residues.

This chain connects TRBV10-3 to TRBJ2-1, with 8 bases that match TRBD2. V was clipped by 5 bases and J by 4 bases; unmatched bases: 7. Germline V gives CDR1 ENHRY, CDR2 SYGVKD. The CDR3 loop spans 15 amino acids. The CDR3 region has the DNA TGTGCCATCAGTCGGGGCAGCGGGGGATACAATGAGCAGTTCTTC. It translates to CAISRGSGGYNEQFF.

The chain has TRBV6-1 and TRBJ1-5; D unclear. The germline V gene encodes CDR1 MNHNS and CDR2 SASEGT. V lost 3 bases to trimming and J lost 4 bases, with 22 bases between them. The CDR3 contains 18 residues. The CDR3 spells CASSDPPAGSVGNQPQHF. CDR3 DNA: TGTGCCAGCAGTGACCCCCCCGCGGGGTCGGTCGGAAATCAGCCCCAGCATTTT.

The rearrangement joins TRBV6-4 to TRBJ1-1; D is uncertain. Trimming left V 6 bases short and J 4 bases short, with 15 bases between. The CDR3 is made up of 14 amino acids. Germline CDR1 and CDR2: MRHNA and SNTAGT. CDR3 nucleotide sequence: TGTGCCAGCAGGCCCCCGAAGATCGGCACTGAAGCTTTCTTT. Its translation is CASRPPKIGTEAFF.

The rearrangement links TRBV2 to TRBJ2-2, with D possibly being TRBD1 (5 bases). This CDR3 contains 15 residues. Looked up from germline, CDR1 is SNHLY and CDR2 is FYNNEI. V lost 4 bases to trimming and J lost 3 bases, with 12 bases between them. CDR3 sequence reads: CASSVQGGYTGELFF. The CDR3 bases are TGTGCCAGCAGTGTCCAGGGTGGATACACCGGGGAGCTGTTTTTT. Together with reference TRBV2 and TRBJ2-2, the CDR3 gives the full variable domain: EPEVTQTPSHQVTQMGQEVILRCVPISNHLYFYWYRQILGQKVEFLVSFYNNEISEKSEIFDDQFSVERPDGSNFTLKIRSTKLEDSAMYFCASSVQGGYTGELFFGEGSRLTVL.

The chain joins TRBV5-8 to TRBJ2-7; weak D call: TRBD1 (6 bases). V was shortened by 4 bases and J by 7 bases, with 12 bases between the two germline ends. Per the germline V gene, CDR1 is SGHTS and CDR2 is YDEGEE. The CDR3 is made up of 12 amino acids. The CDR3 DNA sequence: TGTGCCAGCAGCCGCACAGGGTTAGAGCAGTACTTC. It specifies CASSRTGLEQYF.

The chain joins TRBV6-5 to TRBJ1-6; D possibly corresponds to TRBD1 (6 bases). The CDR3 is 14 residues long. V was clipped by 6 bases and J by 9 bases, with 15 bases between them. Germline CDR1 reads MNHEY; CDR2 reads SVGAGI. CDR3 amino acids: CASRGGLRGSPLHF. In nucleotides, the CDR3 is TGTGCCAGCAGGGGGGGCCTTCGGGGTTCACCCCTCCACTTT.

The chain combines TRBV19 with TRBJ2-1; D could derive from TRBD1 or TRBD2 (5 bases each). The germline gives CDR1 LNHDA, CDR2 SQIVND (reference sequence). Trimming pared 4 bases from V and 0 bases from J, leaving 13 bases between. There are 16 residues in the CDR3. The CDR3 reads CASSRGTTISYNEQFF. DNA for the CDR3: TGTGCCAGTAGTAGGGGGACCACAATCTCCTACAATGAGCAGTTCTTC.

This chain joins TRBV7-3 and TRBJ2-1; D gene unclear. CDR3 length: 13 amino acids. CDR1 and CDR2 (germline): SGHTA, FQGTGA. V lost 1 base, J lost 5 bases, and 6 bases lay in between. CDR3 DNA: TGTGCCAGCAGCTTAAATAGGAACAATGAGCAGTTCTTC. Its translation: CASSLNRNNEQFF. Using reference TRBV7-3 and TRBJ2-1 for the parts outside the CDR3, the full variable domain is GAGVSQTPSNKVTEKGKYVELRCDPISGHTALYWYRQSLGQGPEFLIYFQGTGAADDSGLPNDRFFAVRPEGSVSTLKIQRTERGDSAVYLCASSLNRNNEQFFGPGTRLTVL.

This chain connects TRBV4-1 to TRBJ1-5, with D possibly being TRBD1 (5 bases). Germline CDR1 reads MGHRA; CDR2 reads YSYEKL. The ends were cut back, 6 bases at V and 0 bases at J, with 9 bases in the middle. The length of the CDR3 is 14 residues. CDR3 nucleotide sequence: TGCGCCAGCAGTCGGGACGGTAGCAATCAGCCCCAGCATTTT. This gives the protein CASSRDGSNQPQHF.

The J gene is TRBJ1-3, the V gene TRBV30; no clear D gene. V gave up 0 bases and J gave up 0 bases, with 12 bases separating them. This CDR3 is built from 16 residues. Looked up from germline, CDR1 is GTSNPN and CDR2 is SVGIG (reference sequence). CDR3 sequence reads: CAWSVTAPSSGNTIYF. The CDR3 DNA reads as TGTGCCTGGAGTGTAACGGCCCCGAGCTCTGGAAACACCATATATTTT.

This chain uses TRBV7-2 with TRBJ2-3, with D uncertain. Germline assignment: CDR1 SGHTA and CDR2 FQGNSA. The CDR3 contains 15 residues. V was pared by 1 base and J by 4 bases, with 12 bases between. The CDR3 DNA follows: TGTGCCAGCAGCTTAGACGGTAGCTTTGCAGATACGCAGTATTTT. This gives the protein CASSLDGSFADTQYF. The full variable domain, with the rest looked up from reference TRBV7-2 and TRBJ2-3, is GAGVSQSPSNKVTEKGKDVELRCDPISGHTALYWYRQSLGQGLEFLIYFQGNSAPDKSGLPSDRFSAERTGGSVSTLTIQRTQQEDSAVYLCASSLDGSFADTQYFGPGTRLTVL.

Remarks on this clone: One end of the junction does not line up with germline, which may come from a read error. V usage is TRBV7-2 and J usage is TRBJ2-3; 8 bases align to TRBD1. The CDR3 totals 15 residues. Germline-derived CDR1 and CDR2 are SGHTA and FQGNSA. DNA of the CDR3: TGTGCCAGCAGCTTAGTGGCAGGGGGCACTGATACGCAGTATTTT. This translates into CASSLVAGGTDTQYF.

This clone was seen more than once but under ten times. The V and J genes are TRBV20-1 and TRBJ1-2, with D possibly being TRBD1 (5 bases). The CDR3 spans 13 residues. CDR1 and CDR2 from the germline V gene are DFQATT and SNEGSKA (reference sequence). Trimming stripped 5 bases from V and 0 bases from J, with 10 bases between. The chain's CDR3 is CSARETANYGYTF. CDR3 DNA: TGCAGTGCTCGTGAGACAGCTAACTATGGCTACACCTTC.

The chain joins TRBV5-1 to TRBJ1-2; D unclear. V dropped 3 bases and J dropped 8 bases, with 20 bases sitting between them. This CDR3 is 15 amino acids long. The germline V gene has CDR1 SGHRS and CDR2 YFSETQ. CDR3: CASSSLLPPFRGYTF. The DNA for the CDR3 is TGCGCCAGCAGCTCGCTTCTCCCTCCCTTCAGGGGCTACACCTTC.

V is TRBV27 and J is TRBJ1-5; D is undetermined. The CDR3 is made up of 13 amino acids. V was pared by 1 base and J by 7 bases, with 8 bases between. Germline-derived CDR1 and CDR2 are MNHEY and SMNVEV (reference sequence). The CDR3 loop reads CASSLFNRQPQHF. The CDR3, as DNA: TGTGCCAGCAGTTTATTTAACAGACAGCCCCAGCATTTT.

This sequence joins TRBV6-5 and TRBJ2-3; D gene uncertain. The length of the CDR3 is 11 residues. The germline V gene encodes CDR1 MNHEY and CDR2 SVGAGI. V gave up 10 bases and J gave up 2 bases, with 7 bases separating them. CDR3 sequence (DNA): TGTGCCACCCAAAACACAGATACGCAGTATTTT. Encoded protein: CATQNTDTQYF.

The J gene is TRBJ1-6, the V gene TRBV27; D unresolved. V gave up 2 bases and J gave up 4 bases, with 9 bases separating them. Per the germline V gene, CDR1 is MNHEY and CDR2 is SMNVEV (reference sequence). This CDR3 contains 15 residues. The CDR3 sequence is CASSLQALYNSPLHF. The DNA for the CDR3 is TGTGCCAGCAGTTTACAGGCCCTTTATAATTCACCCCTCCACTTT.